This T cell receptor beta chain comes out of a study of cytomegalovirus exposure and HLA in healthy donors. The overall study: Previous work identified around 120 million unique TCR beta sequences from roughly 180 million T cells.

The PCR employed 60 Vbeta primers together with 13 Jbeta primers. Here immunoSEQ multiplex PCR was the method, and the copy in TCRdb shows in-frame clones only, minus some. The top ten hold over 1% of the sample, which has fewer than 150,000 clones, 75% to 90% seen once. V was clipped by 5 bases and J by 2 bases, with 20 bases between them. Per germline, CDR1 MDHEN and CDR2 SYDVKM. The CDR3 is 17 residues long. Study results and caveats: Productive status was seen about 90% or about 30% of the time for most TCR beta V segments in an earlier analysis. Across donors, sequencing depth was assumed by presence/absence analyses to be roughly uniform. Relative to equally common others, HLA-associated TCR beta chains showed greater clonal expansion in a later analysis.

This clone came up once. Its antigen is unidentified. Sequenced material: PBMCs. The receptor's source is a female donor in good health and CMV-seronegative. The rearrangement links TRBV28 to TRBJ2-3, with D perhaps TRBD2 (5 bases). Here the CDR3 reads CASSPPPDSEFTDTQYF. CDR3 DNA sequence: TGTGCCAGCAGTCCCCCCCCGGACTCTGAATTCACAGATACGCAGTATTTT.